These 14 T cell receptor beta chains were sequenced from one sample in a study of CD8 T cells in ankylosing spondylitis. Their antigens remain unidentified. TCRdb processed the 5' RACE reads anew with MiXCR; each CDR3 protein has one entry. This sample carries some 840,000 distinct CDR3 sequences, approximately 12% of them seen once, and the ten largest clones take 0.51%. Findings and limits, study-wide: A motif in TCR beta, a set of under 10 highly homologous variants, appeared characteristic of ankylosing spondylitis blood.

Sequenced input: blood, either unsorted or a sorted T cell fraction (not recorded which). The receptors stem from a male donor with ankylosing spondylitis.

This clonotype was seen at least ten times. V usage is TRBV29-1 and J usage is TRBJ2-7; D uncertain. V lost 4 bases and J 0 bases, leaving 7 bases between the germline ends. This CDR3 is built from 12 residues. In germline, CDR1 is SQVTM, CDR2 ANQGSEA. CDR3 sequence (DNA): TGCAGCGTTGTGGGTTTCTCCTACGAGCAGTACTTC. Translating it yields CSVVGFSYEQYF.

This chain connects TRBV6-1 to TRBJ2-3; D perhaps matches TRBD2 (5 bases). The CDR3 loop spans 14 amino acids. Deletions cut 6 bases from V and 0 bases from J, with 10 bases between. Germline V lookup: CDR1 MNHNS, CDR2 SASEGT. The CDR3 spells CASSIRGSTDTQYF. In DNA form, the CDR3 reads TGTGCCAGCAGCATACGGGGTAGCACAGATACGCAGTATTTT.

This clonotype was detected many times. V gene TRBV20-1 combines with J gene TRBJ1-6, with D hard to call. The V gene lost 3 bases and the J gene lost 8 bases, with 17 bases spanning the gap. CDR1 DFQATT and CDR2 SNEGSKA come from the germline V gene (reference sequence). The CDR3 loop spans 15 amino acids. The CDR3 reads CSARLGISEYSPLHF. The CDR3 DNA follows: TGCAGTGCTAGGCTGGGCATTTCGGAGTATTCACCCCTCCACTTT.

This clonotype occurred a few times. The rearrangement uses TRBV9 and TRBJ2-5; TRBD2 aligns across 14 bases. V shed 4 bases, J shed 4 bases, and the junction held 6 bases outside the gene matches. From germline, CDR1 is SGDLS and CDR2 YYNGEE. This CDR3 comprises 16 residues. The CDR3 DNA is TGTGCCAGCAGCTTAAGGACTAGCGGGGGGACAGAGACCCAGTACTTC. Its protein is CASSLRTSGGTETQYF. The variable domain in full, with the rest retrieved from reference TRBV9 and TRBJ2-5, is DSGVTQTPKHLITATGQRVTLRCSPRSGDLSVYWYQQSLDQGLQFLIQYYNGEERAKGNILERFSAQQFPDLHSELNLSSLELGDSALYFCASSLRTSGGTETQYFGPGTRLLVL.

This clonotype was seen a handful of times. The rearrangement links TRBV20-1 to TRBJ2-1, with 8 bases that match TRBD2. This CDR3 is built from 15 residues. V was clipped by 0 bases and J by 7 bases; unmatched bases: 8. The germline V gene encodes CDR1 DFQATT and CDR2 SNEGSKA (reference sequence). The CDR3 loop is CSARDHGRAENEQFF. The CDR3 DNA reads as TGCAGTGCTAGAGATCACGGGAGGGCCGAGAATGAGCAGTTCTTC.

This clonotype was found a few times. The V call is TRBV15, the J call TRBJ1-4; TRBD1 is a possible D gene (5 bases). This CDR3 contains 15 residues. Trimming shortened V by 6 bases and J by 0 bases, and 11 bases separated the two germline ends. In germline, CDR1 is LNHNV, CDR2 YYDKDF (reference sequence). The CDR3 sequence: CATSPGTSTNEKLFF. The DNA of the CDR3 is TGTGCCACCAGTCCCGGGACCTCAACTAATGAAAAACTGTTTTTT. The entire variable domain, with the rest obtained from reference TRBV15 and TRBJ1-4, is as follows: DAMVIQNPRYQVTQFGKPVTLSCSQTLNHNVMYWYQQKSSQAPKLLFHYYDKDFNNEADTPDNFQSRRPNTSFCFLDIRSPGLGDTAMYLCATSPGTSTNEKLFFGSGTQLSVL.

This clonotype was observed a handful of times. The genes are TRBV7-2 and TRBJ1-5; maybe TRBD1 (5 bases). CDR1 and CDR2 (germline): SGHTA, FQGNSA. This CDR3 is 16 amino acids long. Trimming removed 5 bases at V and 4 bases at J, with 18 bases between. This chain's CDR3 is CASSRGPRGGNQPQHF. The CDR3 DNA is TGTGCCAGCAGCCGGGGACCCCGGGGGGGTAATCAGCCCCAGCATTTT.

Comments on this clonotype: The germline gene is not matched at one end of the junction; a read error may be the cause. The chain uses TRBV9 and TRBJ2-2, with D possibly being TRBD2 (5 bases). Germline CDR1 and CDR2: SGDLS and YYNGEE. This CDR3 comprises 14 residues. CDR3: CASSSGSNTGELSF. CDR3 sequence (DNA): TGTGCCAGCAGCTCCGGATCGAACACCGGGGAGCTGTCTTTT.

V and J are TRBV20-1 and TRBJ1-2; 8 bases map to TRBD1. CDR1 is DFQATT, CDR2 SNEGSKA, per germline (reference sequence). This CDR3 has 16 amino acids. The ends lost 0 bases at V and 6 bases at J; junction bases unmatched: 12. The CDR3 is CSARDGGRGLMDGYTF. Written as DNA, the CDR3 is TGCAGTGCTAGAGATGGGGGCAGGGGGCTTATGGATGGCTACACCTTC.

The chain couples TRBV20-1 to TRBJ1-6; weak D call: TRBD1 (6 bases). Germline CDR1 DFQATT, CDR2 SNEGSKA (reference sequence). The CDR3 length is 13 residues. The V gene lost 1 base and the J gene lost 10 bases, with 11 bases spanning the gap. CDR3 residues: CSARGGGVSPLHF. CDR3 DNA sequence: TGCAGTGCTAGAGGGGGGGGCGTCTCACCCCTCCACTTT.

This clonotype was observed a few times. This rearrangement joins TRBV7-2 to TRBJ2-2; 11 bases fit TRBD2. V lost 7 bases and J lost 7; bases outside the gene matches: 8. Looked up from germline, CDR1 is SGHTA and CDR2 is FQGNSA. The CDR3 is 15 amino acids. CDR3 loop: CASTKTSGAVGELFF. The CDR3, as DNA: TGTGCCAGCACCAAGACTAGCGGGGCAGTCGGGGAGCTGTTTTTT.

The gene calls are TRBV3-1 and TRBJ2-7; D is tentatively TRBD1 or TRBD2 (5 bases each). CDR3 length equals 12 residues. Germline CDR1 reads LGHDT; CDR2 reads YNNKEL (reference sequence). V dropped 2 bases and J dropped 7 bases, with 9 bases sitting between them. The CDR3 nucleotides are TGTGCCAGCAGCCAACTAGCAGGGGAGCAGTACTTC. This translates into CASSQLAGEQYF.

The chain has TRBV20-1 and TRBJ1-6, with D unclear. In germline, CDR1 is DFQATT, CDR2 SNEGSKA (reference sequence). Between the trimmed V and J ends, which lost 7 bases and 8 bases, there was a span of 12 bases. The CDR3 is made up of 12 amino acids. DNA for the CDR3: TGCAGTGTTCAAACCCCGGATTCACCCCTCCACTTT. Protein sequence: CSVQTPDSPLHF.

The chain uses TRBV7-2 and TRBJ2-4, with 7 nucleotides matching TRBD1. Per the germline V gene, CDR1 is SGHTA and CDR2 is FQGNSA. V gave up 3 bases and J gave up 0 bases; unmatched junction bases: 8. The CDR3 consists of 17 residues. The CDR3 loop reads CASSFRDRVLAKNIQYF. CDR3 DNA: TGTGCCAGCAGCTTCCGGGACAGAGTTTTAGCCAAAAACATTCAGTACTTC.